This record concerns one T cell receptor beta chain sequence. The data were taken from a study of tumor-infiltrating lymphocytes in localized non-small cell lung cancer. Study context: Each patient gave resected tumor and non-adjacent uninvolved lung tissue.

TCRdb keeps only in-frame clones here, not all; method: immunoSEQ multiplex PCR. The data contain 14,000 to 15,000 clones, about four fifths of them singletons. The germline CDR1 and CDR2 sequences are WNHNN and SYGVQD (reference sequence). This CDR3 region has 12 residues. Trimming left V 6 bases short and J 8 bases short, with 14 bases between. The sequence came from a human donor with non-small cell lung cancer. The J gene is TRBJ2-7, the V gene TRBV10-1, with unresolved D. Sequencing was done on a sample of lung tumor tissue. This CDR3 reads CASRERTFQQYF. The CDR3 region has the DNA TGCGCCAGCAGAGAGAGGACCTTTCAGCAGTACTTC.